These T cell receptor beta chains were read from a single sample in a study of shared clonotypes between healthy human individuals. The repertoire was sequenced with immunoSEQ multiplex PCR; TCRdb's copy has only in-frame clones and lacks some. The profile shows roughly 2,500,000 clones, approximately 93% of them singletons. Sample: naive CD4+ T cells from PBMCs. Source of these receptors: a young man in good health. Some clones in this sample may be carry-over from other donors' samples. CDR3s include the opening cysteine and the closing phenylalanine or tryptophan. The D gene is left open where the match is weak. Rows give clone size only sometimes, using once, few, many, or a class for an expanded clone.

j_call clone_size d_call v_call cdr3_aa cdr3_nt
TRBJ2-5 . TRBD2 TRBV2 CASSPSLAGRETQYF TGTGCCAGCAGCCCCTCACTAGCGGGACGGGAGACCCAGTACTTC
TRBJ1-5 once TRBD1 TRBV4-3 CASSQDWRPGQGMGQPQHF TGCGCCAGCAGCCAAGATTGGAGACCGGGACAGGGAATGGGACAGCCCCAGCATTTT
TRBJ2-5 . . TRBV10-3 CAIRSTGGETQYF TGTGCCATCAGAAGCACAGGAGGCGAGACCCAGTACTTC
TRBJ2-1 . TRBD2 TRBV7-2 CASRVRGGGYNEQFF TGTGCCAGCAGGGTCCGGGGGGGTGGTTACAATGAGCAGTTCTTC
TRBJ2-2 . . TRBV5-1 CASSSQGNTGELFF TGCGCCAGCAGCTCCCAGGGTAACACCGGGGAGCTGTTTTTT
TRBJ2-3 . TRBD2 TRBV9 CASSALLAGGLADTQYF TGTGCCAGCAGCGCCTTACTAGCGGGAGGGTTGGCAGATACGCAGTATTTT
TRBJ1-1 . . TRBV6-1 CASSELGRGTAEAFF TGTGCCAGCAGTGAATTGGGGAGAGGCACAGCTGAAGCTTTCTTT
TRBJ1-1 . . TRBV15 CATSRDGTSYLGTEAFF TGTGCCACCAGCAGAGATGGGACATCCTACTTGGGTACTGAAGCTTTCTTT
TRBJ2-1 . TRBD1 TRBV7-3 CASSSVPGGANEQFF TGTGCCAGCAGCTCCGTCCCAGGGGGAGCGAATGAGCAGTTCTTC
TRBJ1-1 . . TRBV6-5 CASRAGPTNTEAFF TGTGCCAGCAGAGCCGGACCGACGAACACTGAAGCTTTCTTT
TRBJ2-7 . . TRBV15 CATSSLRGYEQYF TGTGCCACCAGCAGCCTCCGGGGCTACGAGCAGTACTTC
TRBJ1-1 few . TRBV29-1 CSVCFPQRNTEAFF TGCAGCGTATGTTTCCCACAGCGGAACACTGAAGCTTTCTTT
TRBJ2-1 once TRBD2 TRBV5-4 CASSVTSDDEQFF TGTGCCAGCAGCGTGACTAGCGATGATGAGCAGTTCTTC
TRBJ1-1 . . TRBV2 CATLEGTNTEAFF TGTGCCACCTTGGAAGGGACGAACACTGAAGCTTTCTTT
TRBJ2-3 . TRBD1 TRBV5-1 CASSFSTGATDTQYF TGCGCCAGCAGCTTTTCGACAGGGGCCACAGATACGCAGTATTTT
TRBJ2-2 . TRBD1 TRBV30 CAWSDRGRELFF TGTGCCTGGAGCGACAGGGGCCGGGAGCTGTTTTTT
TRBJ2-1 . TRBD2 TRBV10-2 CASSEWNYGGSSYNEQFF TGCGCCAGCAGTGAATGGAATTATGGCGGGAGCTCCTACAATGAGCAGTTCTTC
TRBJ2-3 . . TRBV6-5 CASSLTWTRSDTQYF TGTGCCAGCAGCCTCACCTGGACGCGGTCAGATACGCAGTATTTT
TRBJ2-1 . . TRBV7-9 CASSLEGEQFF TGTGCCAGCAGCTTAGAGGGGGAGCAGTTCTTC
TRBJ1-3 . . TRBV18 CASSPPQGTWIGGNTIYF TGTGCCAGCTCACCACCGCAGGGAACTTGGATCGGTGGAAACACCATATATTTT
TRBJ2-7 . . TRBV6-6 CASSYSPEGYEQYF TGTGCCAGCAGTTATTCTCCCGAGGGGTACGAGCAGTACTTC
TRBJ2-1 . TRBD2 TRBV30 CAWSVPSGQYNEQFF TGTGCCTGGAGTGTACCTAGCGGTCAATACAATGAGCAGTTCTTC
TRBJ1-5 . . TRBV28 CASSLGGVGSNQPQHF TGTGCCAGCAGTTTGGGGGGCGTAGGAAGCAATCAGCCCCAGCATTTT
TRBJ1-5 . . TRBV14 CASSQAGPQPQHF TGTGCCAGCAGCCAAGCAGGGCCTCAGCCCCAGCATTTT